This TCR beta chain was sequenced in a study of immune aging and cytomegalovirus after organ transplant (dated by TCRdb to about 2021). In the study overall: Three-drug immunosuppression with prednisone, tacrolimus, and mycophenolate was given to all transplant recipients. General study outcomes and caveats: A larger share of large clones was made up of TEMRA cells, and in the seven largest clones (around 1,900 cells) aged and TEMRA cells were gained while TCM cells were lost. Post-transplant increases in aged-phenotype cells were observed regardless of clone size, following viremia and occurring earlier in large clones (days 200-264) than in small clones. CD57 was not measured in the sequencing data, so a conservative gene-based aging definition was used instead.

The CDR3 measures 17 amino acids from cysteine to phenylalanine. The only DNA kept is the CDR3, 51 bases in frame from the first base. From the germline V gene, CDR1 is SQVTM and CDR2 is ANQGSEA. Trimming takes 4 bases off V and 2 bases off J; junction bases not matched to a gene: 14. Taken with the paper, the label for time point translates to: five sample-tagged time points from pre-transplant (day -1) to day 368 post-transplant, pooled. PBMC were thawed and then stimulated for roughly 12 hours with a CMV IE-1 overlapping peptide library, with no transport inhibitors added. After thawing, cells rested overnight before stimulation in R10 medium with CD28/CD49d costimulation. The IE-1 peptide library was composed of 15-amino-acid peptides with overlaps of 11 amino acids. Each time point was barcoded using BD Single-Cell Multiplexing Kit Sample Tags, after which the barcoded samples were pooled and stained with oligo-conjugated anti-CD45RA plus sorting antibodies. A BD FACSAria III was used to sort CMV-responsive CD8+CD137+ and CD4+CD154+ T cells at 4-way purity. EDTA vacutainers were used to collect blood, which was then processed with a Ficoll gradient within 1-24 hours.

This clonotype was observed a few times. The specificity of this receptor is unknown. No clone much larger than this one lies a single base away; base qualities are absent. Library creation used single-cell sequencing. TCRdb records Illumina NovaSeq 6000 as the sequencer. The BD Rhapsody Targeted mRNA and AbSeq Reagent Kit was used in a microwell format for cell capture and library preparation. The libraries included TCR, sample tags, AbSeq, and targeted mRNA from the Human T-Cell Expression Panel, along with custom TOX and TOX2 primers. An Illumina NovaSeq was used to sequence the libraries. On the authors' methods: The analysis covered 10468 cells in total, of which 7076 were CD8 T cells and around 4,500 were CD8 T cells with an identifiable TCR CDR3. On the Seven Bridges Genomics platform, raw data were run through the BD Rhapsody Targeted Analysis Pipeline with V(D)J processing. Quality control, Sample Tag demultiplexing with Lex-BDSMK, clone identification with VDJ Explorer, and Seurat clustering were performed in SeqGeq 1.6.0. Clones comprising <1% of CD8 T cells were considered non-expanded; clones comprising >2.5% of the sample were considered clonal expansions. TCRdb trimmed the raw reads at Q25, called clones with MiXCR and kept productive beta chains. A single entry per CDR3 protein holds the most common genes and DNA from its merged rows. The V and J calls and clone size are TCRdb's, not the authors'. For this sample the table gives 20,000 or so distinct CDR3 sequences, of which roughly 38% were detected only once. About 25% of the sample is in the top ten clones.

The material sequenced was CMV peptide-activated CD4+ and CD8+ T cells sorted from blood, taken at five time points, pooled. The label giving this sample's cell subset or site can be read as: sorted CD8+CD137+ and CD4+CD154+ T cells after about 11 h CMV IE-1 peptide stimulation. The origin of this receptor is a female donor who had a heart transplant and CMV viremia. The chain is encoded by TRBV29-1 joined to TRBJ2-1, with TRBD2 identical over 7 junction bases. The DNA reads TGCAGCGTTGTGGGGGGGGGTGGACGGGACGCCTACAATGAGCAGTTCTTC. It encodes CSVVGGGGRDAYNEQFF.